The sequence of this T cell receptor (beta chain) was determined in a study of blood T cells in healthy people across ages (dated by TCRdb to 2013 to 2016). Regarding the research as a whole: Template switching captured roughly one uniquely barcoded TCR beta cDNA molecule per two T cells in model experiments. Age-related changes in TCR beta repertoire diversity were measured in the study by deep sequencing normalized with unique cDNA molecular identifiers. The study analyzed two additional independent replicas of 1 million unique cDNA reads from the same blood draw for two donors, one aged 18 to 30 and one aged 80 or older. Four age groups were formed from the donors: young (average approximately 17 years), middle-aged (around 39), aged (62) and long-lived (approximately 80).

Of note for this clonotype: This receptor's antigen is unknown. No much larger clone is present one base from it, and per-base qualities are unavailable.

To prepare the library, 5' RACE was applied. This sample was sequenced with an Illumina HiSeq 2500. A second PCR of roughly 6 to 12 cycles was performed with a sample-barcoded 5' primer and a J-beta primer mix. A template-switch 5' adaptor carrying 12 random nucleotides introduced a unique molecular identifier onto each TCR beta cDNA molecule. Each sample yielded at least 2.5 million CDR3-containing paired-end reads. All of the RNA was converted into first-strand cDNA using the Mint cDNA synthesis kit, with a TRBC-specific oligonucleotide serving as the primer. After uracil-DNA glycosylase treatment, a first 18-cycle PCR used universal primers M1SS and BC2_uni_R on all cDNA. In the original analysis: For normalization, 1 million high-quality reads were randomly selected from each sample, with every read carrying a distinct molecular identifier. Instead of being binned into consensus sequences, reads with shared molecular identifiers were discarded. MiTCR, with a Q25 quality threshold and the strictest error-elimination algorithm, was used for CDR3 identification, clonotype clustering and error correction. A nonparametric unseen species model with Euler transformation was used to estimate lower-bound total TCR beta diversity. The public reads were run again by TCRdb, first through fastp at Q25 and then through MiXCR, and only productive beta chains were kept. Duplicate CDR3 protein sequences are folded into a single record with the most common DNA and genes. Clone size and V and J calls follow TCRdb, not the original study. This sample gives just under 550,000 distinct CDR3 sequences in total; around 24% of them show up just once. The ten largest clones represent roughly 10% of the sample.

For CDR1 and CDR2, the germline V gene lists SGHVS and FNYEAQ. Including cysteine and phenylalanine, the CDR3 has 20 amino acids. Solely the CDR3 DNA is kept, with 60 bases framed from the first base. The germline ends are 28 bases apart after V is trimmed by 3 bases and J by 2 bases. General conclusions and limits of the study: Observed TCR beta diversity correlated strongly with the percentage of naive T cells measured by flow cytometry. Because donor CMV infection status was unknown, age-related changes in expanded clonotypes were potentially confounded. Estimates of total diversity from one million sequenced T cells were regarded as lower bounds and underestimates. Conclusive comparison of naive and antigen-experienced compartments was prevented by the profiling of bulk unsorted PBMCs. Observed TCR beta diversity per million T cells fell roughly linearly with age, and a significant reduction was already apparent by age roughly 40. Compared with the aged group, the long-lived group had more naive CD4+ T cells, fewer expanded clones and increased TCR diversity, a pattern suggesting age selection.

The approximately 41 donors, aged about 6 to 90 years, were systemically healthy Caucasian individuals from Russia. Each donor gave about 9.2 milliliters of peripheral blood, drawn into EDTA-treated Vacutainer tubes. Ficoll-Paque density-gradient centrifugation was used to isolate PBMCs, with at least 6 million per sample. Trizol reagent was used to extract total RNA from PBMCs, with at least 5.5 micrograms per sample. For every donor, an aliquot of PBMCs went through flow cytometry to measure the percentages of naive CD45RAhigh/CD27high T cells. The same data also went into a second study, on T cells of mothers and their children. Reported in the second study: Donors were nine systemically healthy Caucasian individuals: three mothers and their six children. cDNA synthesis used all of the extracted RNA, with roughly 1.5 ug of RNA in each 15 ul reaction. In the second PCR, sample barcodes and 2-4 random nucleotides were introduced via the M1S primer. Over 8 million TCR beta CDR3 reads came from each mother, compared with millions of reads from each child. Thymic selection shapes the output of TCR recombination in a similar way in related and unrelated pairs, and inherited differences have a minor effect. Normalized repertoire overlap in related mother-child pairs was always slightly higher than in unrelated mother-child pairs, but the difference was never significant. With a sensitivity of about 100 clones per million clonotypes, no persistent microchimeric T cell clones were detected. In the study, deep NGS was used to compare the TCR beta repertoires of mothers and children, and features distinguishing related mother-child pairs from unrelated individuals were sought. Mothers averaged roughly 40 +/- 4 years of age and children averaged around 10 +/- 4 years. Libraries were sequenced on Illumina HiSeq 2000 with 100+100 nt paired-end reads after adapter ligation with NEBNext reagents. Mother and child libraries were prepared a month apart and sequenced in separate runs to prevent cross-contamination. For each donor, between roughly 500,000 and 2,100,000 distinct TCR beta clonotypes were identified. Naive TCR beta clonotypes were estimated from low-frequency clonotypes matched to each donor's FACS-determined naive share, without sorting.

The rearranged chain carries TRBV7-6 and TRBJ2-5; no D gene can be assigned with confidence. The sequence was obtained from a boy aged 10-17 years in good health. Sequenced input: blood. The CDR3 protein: CASSLALGLRTGMIQETQYF. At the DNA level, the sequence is TGTGCCAGCAGCTTGGCCCTTGGCTTAAGGACGGGTATGATACAAGAGACCCAGTACTTC.